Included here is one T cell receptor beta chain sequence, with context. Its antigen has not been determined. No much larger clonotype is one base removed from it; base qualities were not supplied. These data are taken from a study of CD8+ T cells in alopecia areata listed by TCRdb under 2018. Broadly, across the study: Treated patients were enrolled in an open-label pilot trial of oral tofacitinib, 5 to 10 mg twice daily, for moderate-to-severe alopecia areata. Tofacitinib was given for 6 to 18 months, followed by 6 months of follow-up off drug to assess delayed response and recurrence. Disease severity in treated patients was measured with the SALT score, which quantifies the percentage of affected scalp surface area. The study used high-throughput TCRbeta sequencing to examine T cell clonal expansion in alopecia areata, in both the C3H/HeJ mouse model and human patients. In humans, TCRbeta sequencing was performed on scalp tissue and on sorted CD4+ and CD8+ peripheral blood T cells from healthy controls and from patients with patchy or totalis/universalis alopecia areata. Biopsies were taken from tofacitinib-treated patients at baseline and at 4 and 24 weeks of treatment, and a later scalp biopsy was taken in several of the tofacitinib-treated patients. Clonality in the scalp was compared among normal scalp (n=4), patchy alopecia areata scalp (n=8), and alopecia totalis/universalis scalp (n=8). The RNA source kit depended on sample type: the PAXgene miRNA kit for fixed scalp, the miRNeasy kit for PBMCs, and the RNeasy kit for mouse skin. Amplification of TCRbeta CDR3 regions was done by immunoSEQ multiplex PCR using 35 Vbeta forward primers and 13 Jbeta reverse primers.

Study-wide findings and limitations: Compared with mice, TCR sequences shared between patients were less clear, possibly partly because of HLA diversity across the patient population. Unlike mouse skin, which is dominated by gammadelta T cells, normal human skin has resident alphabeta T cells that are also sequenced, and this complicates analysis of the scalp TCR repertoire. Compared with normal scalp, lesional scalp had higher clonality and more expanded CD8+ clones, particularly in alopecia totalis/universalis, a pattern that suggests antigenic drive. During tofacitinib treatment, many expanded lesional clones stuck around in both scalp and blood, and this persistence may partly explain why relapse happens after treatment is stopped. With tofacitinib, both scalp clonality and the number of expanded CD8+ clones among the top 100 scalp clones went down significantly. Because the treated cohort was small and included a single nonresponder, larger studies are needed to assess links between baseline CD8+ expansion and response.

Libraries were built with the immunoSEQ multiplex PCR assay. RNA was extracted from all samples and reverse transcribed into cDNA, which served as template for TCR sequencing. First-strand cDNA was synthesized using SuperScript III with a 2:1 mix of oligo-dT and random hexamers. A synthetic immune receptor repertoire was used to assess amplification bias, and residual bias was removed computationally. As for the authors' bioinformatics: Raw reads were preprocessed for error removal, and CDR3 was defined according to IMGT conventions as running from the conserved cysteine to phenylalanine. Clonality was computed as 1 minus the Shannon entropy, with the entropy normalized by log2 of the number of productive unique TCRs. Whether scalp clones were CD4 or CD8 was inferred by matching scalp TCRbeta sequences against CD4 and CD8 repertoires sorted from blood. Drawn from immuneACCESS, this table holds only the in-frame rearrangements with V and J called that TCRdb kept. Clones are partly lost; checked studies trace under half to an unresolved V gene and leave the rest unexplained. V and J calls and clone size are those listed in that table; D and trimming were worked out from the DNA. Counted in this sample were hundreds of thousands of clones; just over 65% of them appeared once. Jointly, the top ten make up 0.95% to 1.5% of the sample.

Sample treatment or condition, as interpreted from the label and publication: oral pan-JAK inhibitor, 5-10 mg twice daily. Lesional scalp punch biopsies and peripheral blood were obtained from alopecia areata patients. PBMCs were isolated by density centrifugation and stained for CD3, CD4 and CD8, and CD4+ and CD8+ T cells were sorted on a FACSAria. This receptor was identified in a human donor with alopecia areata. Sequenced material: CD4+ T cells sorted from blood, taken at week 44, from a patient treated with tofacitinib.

The CDR3 reads as follows: CASSPRTGGKKLFF. The nucleotide sequence reads as follows: TGTGCCAGTAGTCCCAGGACAGGGGGGAAAAAACTGTTTTTT. The rearranged chain carries TRBV19 and TRBJ1-4; TRBD1 agrees with 10 junctional bases. CDR1 LNHDA and CDR2 SQIVND were looked up in the germline V gene (reference sequence). From its cysteine to its phenylalanine, the CDR3 spans 14 amino acids. The only DNA kept is the CDR3, 42 bases in frame from the first base. Unmatched junction bases come to 6, with V trimmed by 5 bases and J by 9 bases.